These T cell receptor beta chains were read from a single sample in a study of CD8+ T cells in alopecia areata. The repertoire was sequenced with immunoSEQ multiplex PCR; TCRdb's copy has only in-frame clones and lacks some. The sample lists about 200,000 clones, 50% to 60% seen once, with 3% to 4% in the top ten. Sequences were derived from CD4+ T cells sorted from blood, sampled at week 4, from a patient treated with tofacitinib. These receptors were collected from a human donor with alopecia areata. Each CDR3 is given with its conserved first and last residue. Each record gives: clone size, J gene, D gene, V gene, CDR3 length, CDR3 protein, CDR3 DNA. The D gene is left open where the match is weak. The size field is filled for only some rows; it gives once, few, many or a size class.

size: -
J: TRBJ2-7
D: TRBD1
V: TRBV14
length: 17
CDR3: CASSRGPGQGARYEQYF
DNA: TGTGCCAGCAGCCGAGGTCCGGGACAGGGGGCTAGATACGAGCAGTACTTC

size: -
J: TRBJ1-2
D: -
V: TRBV7-9
length: 12
CDR3: CASSPSAIGYTF
DNA: TGTGCCAGCAGCCCCAGTGCAATCGGCTACACCTTC

size: -
J: TRBJ1-2
D: -
V: TRBV19
length: 11
CDR3: CASSRMNGYTF
DNA: TGTGCCAGTAGTAGGATGAATGGCTACACCTTC

size: once
J: TRBJ1-1
D: -
V: TRBV30
length: 16
CDR3: CAWETKGSGGRTEAFF
DNA: TGTGCCTGGGAAACAAAGGGCTCCGGAGGTCGCACTGAAGCTTTCTTT

size: -
J: TRBJ1-2
D: -
V: TRBV6-1
length: 14
CDR3: CASSATGKWGGYTF
DNA: TGTGCCAGCAGTGCTACAGGGAAGTGGGGTGGCTACACCTTC

size: few
J: TRBJ2-3
D: -
V: TRBV29-1
length: 13
CDR3: CSVETRATDTQYF
DNA: TGCAGCGTTGAGACCAGGGCCACAGATACGCAGTATTTT

size: -
J: TRBJ2-7
D: -
V: TRBV30
length: 11
CDR3: CAWSVYDEQYF
DNA: TGTGCCTGGAGTGTATACGATGAGCAGTACTTC

size: -
J: TRBJ1-1
D: -
V: TRBV7-2
length: 14
CDR3: CASSFKRSEAEAFF
DNA: TGTGCCAGCAGCTTTAAAAGGAGCGAGGCTGAAGCTTTCTTT

size: -
J: TRBJ1-2
D: TRBD1
V: TRBV6-5
length: 15
CDR3: CASSYSTGAIYGYTF
DNA: TGTGCCAGCAGTTACTCGACAGGGGCGATCTATGGCTACACCTTC

size: -
J: TRBJ2-7
D: -
V: TRBV20-1
length: 11
CDR3: CSAPGLGEQYF
DNA: TGCAGTGCTCCTGGATTGGGCGAGCAGTACTTC

size: -
J: TRBJ1-1
D: TRBD1
V: TRBV29-1
length: 11
CDR3: CSVRGPTEAFF
DNA: TGCAGCGTGAGGGGGCCCACTGAAGCTTTCTTT

size: few
J: TRBJ1-3
D: TRBD1
V: TRBV2
length: 13
CDR3: CASRGTAGNTIYF
DNA: TGTGCCAGCCGTGGGACAGCTGGAAACACCATATATTTT

size: -
J: TRBJ1-2
D: -
V: TRBV30
length: 11
CDR3: CAWSRSYGYTF
DNA: TGTGCCTGGAGTCGGTCTTATGGCTACACCTTC

size: -
J: TRBJ2-7
D: -
V: TRBV7-2
length: 13
CDR3: CASSLGGQREQYF
DNA: TGTGCCAGCAGCTTAGGAGGCCAGAGGGAGCAGTACTTC

size: few
J: TRBJ1-3
D: -
V: TRBV30
length: 14
CDR3: CAWSRPGSGNTIYF
DNA: TGTGCCTGGAGTAGGCCAGGCTCTGGAAACACCATATATTTT

size: -
J: TRBJ2-5
D: TRBD2
V: TRBV2
length: 15
CDR3: CASSELAGGGETQYF
DNA: TGTGCCAGCAGTGAACTAGCGGGGGGAGGGGAGACCCAGTACTTC

size: -
J: TRBJ1-1
D: -
V: TRBV30
length: 13
CDR3: CAWSPPGHLEAFF
DNA: TGTGCCTGGAGTCCCCCGGGGCATCTTGAAGCTTTCTTT

size: once
J: TRBJ1-2
D: TRBD1
V: TRBV7-2
length: 13
CDR3: CASSSGQIYGYTF
DNA: TGTGCCAGCAGCTCGGGACAGATCTATGGCTACACCTTC

size: few
J: TRBJ2-3
D: -
V: TRBV13
length: 15
CDR3: CASSSGRGLQGTQYF
DNA: TGTGCCAGCAGCTCAGGGCGGGGGCTTCAGGGTACGCAGTATTTT

size: -
J: TRBJ2-2
D: -
V: TRBV20-1
length: 11
CDR3: CSARSEGELFF
DNA: TGCAGTGCTAGATCGGAGGGGGAGCTGTTTTTT

size: -
J: TRBJ1-5
D: -
V: TRBV19
length: 15
CDR3: CASSIDHRVNQPQHF
DNA: TGTGCCAGTAGTATAGATCACAGGGTCAATCAGCCCCAGCATTTT

size: -
J: TRBJ2-5
D: -
V: TRBV6-5
length: 16
CDR3: CASSYHRGAHQETQYF
DNA: TGTGCCAGCAGTTACCACCGCGGGGCCCACCAAGAGACCCAGTACTTC

size: few
J: TRBJ2-1
D: -
V: TRBV4-3
length: 16
CDR3: CASSQDPLGAYNEQFF
DNA: TGCGCCAGCAGCCAAGACCCCCTTGGGGCCTACAATGAGCAGTTCTTC

size: -
J: TRBJ2-7
D: TRBD1
V: TRBV7-9
length: 14
CDR3: CASSFIGTGGEQYF
DNA: TGTGCCAGCAGCTTCATCGGGACAGGGGGCGAGCAGTACTTC

size: -
J: TRBJ2-7
D: -
V: TRBV27
length: 13
CDR3: CASRRTANYEQYF
DNA: TGTGCCAGCAGGCGGACAGCAAACTACGAGCAGTACTTC

size: -
J: TRBJ2-7
D: -
V: TRBV25-1
length: 13
CDR3: CASSGPGFYEQYF
DNA: TGTGCCAGCAGTGGGCCAGGGTTCTACGAGCAGTACTTC

size: few
J: TRBJ1-1
D: -
V: TRBV5-1
length: 12
CDR3: CASSFGDTEAFF
DNA: TGCGCCAGCAGCTTCGGGGACACTGAAGCTTTCTTT

size: -
J: TRBJ2-2
D: -
V: TRBV5-1
length: 15
CDR3: CASSLAQRNTGELFF
DNA: TGCGCCAGCAGCCTCGCTCAACGAAACACCGGGGAGCTGTTTTTT

size: -
J: TRBJ2-5
D: TRBD2
V: TRBV5-4
length: 14
CDR3: CASSQRGGMETQYF
DNA: TGTGCCAGCAGCCAGCGGGGGGGCATGGAGACCCAGTACTTC

size: -
J: TRBJ1-2
D: -
V: TRBV7-9
length: 13
CDR3: CASSGGRVGGYTF
DNA: TGTGCCAGCAGCGGCGGCAGGGTTGGTGGCTACACCTTC

size: -
J: TRBJ2-7
D: TRBD2
V: TRBV29-1
length: 13
CDR3: CSVGIAGSYEQYF
DNA: TGCAGCGTTGGAATAGCGGGATCCTACGAGCAGTACTTC

size: -
J: TRBJ1-2
D: TRBD1
V: TRBV30
length: 14
CDR3: CAWRGTPRGVGYTF
DNA: TGTGCCTGGAGGGGCACTCCCAGGGGGGTTGGCTACACCTTC

size: -
J: TRBJ2-1
D: -
V: TRBV5-1
length: 13
CDR3: CASSHPAYNEQFF
DNA: TGCGCCAGCTCCCACCCGGCCTACAATGAGCAGTTCTTC

size: -
J: TRBJ1-5
D: -
V: TRBV30
length: 15
CDR3: CAWRAGTGGNQPQHF
DNA: TGTGCCTGGAGGGCCGGGACCGGGGGGAATCAGCCCCAGCATTTT

size: -
J: TRBJ2-5
D: TRBD2
V: TRBV29-1
length: 15
CDR3: CSVGGLAGALETQYF
DNA: TGCAGCGTTGGGGGACTAGCGGGGGCTTTGGAGACCCAGTACTTC

size: -
J: TRBJ1-2
D: TRBD1
V: TRBV19
length: 14
CDR3: CASSIQGGNYGYTF
DNA: TGTGCCAGTAGTATCCAGGGGGGAAACTATGGCTACACCTTC

size: -
J: TRBJ2-7
D: -
V: TRBV18
length: 12
CDR3: CASSPKLGEQYF
DNA: TGTGCCAGCTCACCAAAATTGGGCGAGCAGTACTTC

size: -
J: TRBJ2-7
D: -
V: TRBV5-1
length: 13
CDR3: CASSLGRPYEQYF
DNA: TGCGCCAGCAGCTTGGGCAGGCCCTACGAGCAGTACTTC

size: -
J: TRBJ2-5
D: -
V: TRBV6-5
length: 15
CDR3: CASRTSGSPQETQYF
DNA: TGTGCCAGCAGAACTTCAGGGTCGCCCCAAGAGACCCAGTACTTC

size: few
J: TRBJ2-1
D: -
V: TRBV29-1
length: 13
CDR3: CSVGARFYNEQFF
DNA: TGCAGCGTTGGTGCCAGGTTCTACAATGAGCAGTTCTTC

size: -
J: TRBJ2-1
D: -
V: TRBV5-1
length: 15
CDR3: CASSLAGVGYNEQFF
DNA: TGCGCCAGCAGCTTGGCGGGGGTCGGCTACAATGAGCAGTTCTTC

size: -
J: TRBJ2-3
D: -
V: TRBV4-1
length: 13
CDR3: CASSSPRVDTQYF
DNA: TGCGCCAGCAGCTCCCCTCGGGTCGATACGCAGTATTTT

size: -
J: TRBJ2-3
D: TRBD1
V: TRBV29-1
length: 13
CDR3: CSTDRGETDTQYF
DNA: TGCAGTACCGACAGGGGAGAAACAGATACGCAGTATTTT

size: few
J: TRBJ1-1
D: -
V: TRBV2
length: 14
CDR3: CASSVMVMNTEAFF
DNA: TGTGCCAGCAGTGTGATGGTAATGAACACTGAAGCTTTCTTT

size: -
J: TRBJ1-2
D: TRBD1
V: TRBV29-1
length: 14
CDR3: CSARTRDRVYGYTF
DNA: TGCAGCGCTCGTACACGGGACAGGGTCTATGGCTACACCTTC